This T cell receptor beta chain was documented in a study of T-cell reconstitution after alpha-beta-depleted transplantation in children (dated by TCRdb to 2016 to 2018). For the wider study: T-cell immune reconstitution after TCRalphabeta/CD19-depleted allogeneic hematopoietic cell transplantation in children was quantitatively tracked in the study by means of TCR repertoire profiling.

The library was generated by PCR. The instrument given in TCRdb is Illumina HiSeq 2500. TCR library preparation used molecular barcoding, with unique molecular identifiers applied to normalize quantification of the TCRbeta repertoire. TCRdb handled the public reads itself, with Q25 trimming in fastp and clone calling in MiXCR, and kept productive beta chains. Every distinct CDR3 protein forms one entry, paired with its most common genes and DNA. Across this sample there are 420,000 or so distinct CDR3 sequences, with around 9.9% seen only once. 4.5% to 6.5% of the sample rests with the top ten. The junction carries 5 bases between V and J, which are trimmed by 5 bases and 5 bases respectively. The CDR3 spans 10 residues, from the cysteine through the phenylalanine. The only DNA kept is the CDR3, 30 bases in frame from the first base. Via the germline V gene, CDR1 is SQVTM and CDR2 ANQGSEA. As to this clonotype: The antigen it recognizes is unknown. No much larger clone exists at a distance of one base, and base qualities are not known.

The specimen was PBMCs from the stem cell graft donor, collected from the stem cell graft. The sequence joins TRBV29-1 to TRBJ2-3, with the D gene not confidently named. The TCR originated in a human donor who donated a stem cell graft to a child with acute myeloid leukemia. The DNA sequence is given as TGCAGCGTTCGTTTAGATACGCAGTATTTT. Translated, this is CSVRLDTQYF.